These 11 T cell receptor beta chains came from one sample sequenced in a study of Tregs in tolerant kidney transplant recipients. Mixed chimerism was transient after nonmyeloablative marrow transplants from related graft donors. Clones were sequenced by immunoSEQ multiplex PCR, and TCRdb holds only the in-frame ones, with some missing. The sample contains about 90,000 clones, 93% of which appear only once. This sample comprised CD4+ T cells from blood (PBMCs), obtained 12 months after the transplant. These receptors were taken from a human patient who received a combined kidney and bone marrow transplant. Some T cells may be graft donor cells.

The chain employs TRBV4-2 and TRBJ1-1; no firm D call. CDR3 length: 12 amino acids. With 1 base removed from V and 7 bases from J, the gap between germline ends came to 7 bases. CDR1 and CDR2 from the germline V gene are LGHNA and YNFKEQ. CDR3 sequence (DNA): TGTGCCAGCAGCCAAGGCAGATTTGAAGCTTTCTTT. Protein sequence: CASSQGRFEAFF.

The chain is built from TRBV5-1 and TRBJ2-1; 12 bases map to TRBD2. CDR1 is SGHRS and CDR2 is YFSETQ in the germline V gene. This CDR3 is built from 15 residues. V trimming: 0 bases; J trimming: 10 bases; junction bases outside the gene matches: 5. The CDR3 reads CASSLDLAGGQEQFF. CDR3 DNA: TGCGCCAGCAGCTTGGATCTAGCGGGGGGGCAAGAGCAGTTCTTC.

This rearrangement joins TRBV4-1 to TRBJ2-1; a weak D match, TRBD1 (5 bases). This CDR3 spans 16 amino acids. Trimming took off 4 bases at V and 0 bases at J, with 13 bases between the two ends. Germline V lookup: CDR1 MGHRA, CDR2 YSYEKL. The CDR3 region has the DNA TGCGCCAGCAGCCGCCTGACAGTGAGCTCCTACAATGAGCAGTTCTTC. Its translation is CASSRLTVSSYNEQFF.

This rearrangement joins TRBV9 to TRBJ1-6, with D possibly TRBD1 on 5 matching bases. V shed 3 bases and J shed 0 bases, with 10 bases lying between them. Germline V lookup: CDR1 SGDLS, CDR2 YYNGEE. This CDR3 comprises 16 residues. This chain's CDR3 is CASSERGSSYNSPLHF. DNA for the CDR3: TGTGCCAGCAGCGAAAGGGGCAGCTCCTATAATTCACCCCTCCACTTT.

The J gene is TRBJ2-7, the V gene TRBV19; 13 bases are shared with TRBD2. This CDR3 has 18 amino acids. Germline V gene sequence: CDR1 LNHDA, CDR2 SQIVND (reference sequence). The ends lost 4 bases at V and 1 base at J; junction bases unmatched: 10. This chain's CDR3 is CASSRDFTSGRGSYEQYF. The DNA for the CDR3 is TGTGCCAGTAGTAGGGATTTTACTAGCGGGAGGGGATCCTACGAGCAGTACTTC.

The count of this clone is one. This chain joins TRBV7-9 and TRBJ1-1; no definite D call. V lost 3 bases to trimming and J lost 1 base, with 6 bases between them. Germline V gives CDR1 SEHNR, CDR2 FQNEAQ (reference sequence). The CDR3 has 13 amino acids. CDR3 nucleotides: TGTGCCAGCAGCTTCAAATCGAACACTGAAGCTTTCTTT. Translating it yields CASSFKSNTEAFF.

This chain connects TRBV30 to TRBJ1-5, with D hard to call. V gave up 0 bases and J gave up 4 bases, with 16 bases separating them. The CDR3 is 16 residues long. Germline V gene sequence: CDR1 GTSNPN, CDR2 SVGIG (reference sequence). The CDR3 loop is CAWSVGIGVPNQPQHF. DNA for the CDR3: TGTGCCTGGAGTGTAGGAATAGGAGTTCCGAATCAGCCCCAGCATTTT.

To note about this clone: Its ends do not fully match the called genes, so a read error is possible. Different DNA sequences within this sample yield the same CDR3. V and J are TRBV19 and TRBJ1-6, with D unclear. CDR3 length: 16 residues. Germline V gene sequence: CDR1 LNHDA, CDR2 SQIVND (reference sequence). As DNA, the CDR3 is TGTGCCAGTAGTCCGTCCTGGAGCTCCTATAATTCCCCCCTCCACTTT. It is translated as CASSPSWSSYNSPLHF. The full variable domain, completed using reference TRBV19 and TRBJ1-6, is DGGITQSPKYLFRKEGQNVTLSCEQNLNHDAMYWYRQDPGQGLRLIYYSQIVNDFQKGDIAEGYSVSREKKESFPLTVTSAQKNPTAFYLCASSPSWSSYNSPLHFGNGTRLTVT.

The rearrangement joins TRBV5-4 to TRBJ2-2; TRBD2 matches at 13 bases. V was pared by 4 bases and J by 0 bases, with 6 bases of the junction left unmatched. There are 18 residues in the CDR3. Germline CDR1 and CDR2: SGHNT and YYREEE (reference sequence). In nucleotides, the CDR3 is TGTGCCAGCAGCCCGGGACTAGCGGGGCTGACGAACACCGGGGAGCTGTTTTTT. Its protein is CASSPGLAGLTNTGELFF.

V is TRBV11-1 and J is TRBJ2-3; the match to TRBD1 covers 11 bases. Germline CDR1 reads SGHAT; CDR2 reads FQDESV (reference sequence). Trimming took 3 bases from V and 4 from J; bases not matched to a gene: 3. The CDR3 has 15 amino acids. CDR3 protein: CASSFEGQGADTQYF. The DNA of the CDR3 is TGTGCCAGCAGCTTTGAGGGACAGGGGGCAGATACGCAGTATTTT.

V and J are TRBV4-2 and TRBJ1-4, with 7 bases fitting TRBD1. The CDR3 loop spans 19 amino acids. CDR1 LGHNA and CDR2 YNFKEQ come from the germline V gene. V was pared by 0 bases and J by 2 bases, with 12 bases of the junction left unmatched. The DNA for the CDR3 is TGTGCCAGCAGCCAAGAGCCCCCCTTGACAGGGAGCACTAATGAAAAACTGTTTTTT. This encodes CASSQEPPLTGSTNEKLFF.